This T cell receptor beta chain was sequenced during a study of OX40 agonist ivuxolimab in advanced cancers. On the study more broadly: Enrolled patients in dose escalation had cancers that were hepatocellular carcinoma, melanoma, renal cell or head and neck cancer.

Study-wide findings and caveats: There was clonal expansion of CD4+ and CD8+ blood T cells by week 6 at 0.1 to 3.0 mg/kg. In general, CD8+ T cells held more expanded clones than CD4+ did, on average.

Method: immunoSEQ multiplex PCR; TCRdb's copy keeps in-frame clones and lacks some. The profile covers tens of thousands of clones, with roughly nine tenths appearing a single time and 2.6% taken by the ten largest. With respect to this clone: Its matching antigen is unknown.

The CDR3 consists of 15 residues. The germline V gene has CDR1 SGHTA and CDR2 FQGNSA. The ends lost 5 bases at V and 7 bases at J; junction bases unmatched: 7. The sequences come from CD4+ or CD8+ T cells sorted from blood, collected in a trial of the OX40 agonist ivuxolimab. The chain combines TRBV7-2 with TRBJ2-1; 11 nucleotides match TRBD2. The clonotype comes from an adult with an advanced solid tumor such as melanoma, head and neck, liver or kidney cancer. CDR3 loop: CASSVLAGDSNEQFF. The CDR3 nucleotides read TGTGCCAGCAGCGTACTAGCGGGAGATTCAAATGAGCAGTTCTTC.